These 7 T cell receptor beta chains share one sample of origin, sequenced in a study of cytomegalovirus exposure and HLA in healthy donors. It was with 60 Vbeta and 13 Jbeta primers that the PCR ran. Data came from immunoSEQ multiplex PCR; TCRdb stores just in-frame clones and leaves some out. The data hold 70,000 or so clones, with about nine tenths observed a single time. Sequenced sample: PBMCs. Receptor source: a young woman in good health and CMV-seronegative.

V usage is TRBV6-4 and J usage is TRBJ1-5; weak D call: TRBD1 (5 bases). The germline V and J ends were trimmed by 5 bases and 5 bases, with 10 bases remaining between them. The CDR3 has 13 amino acids. Germline V gives CDR1 MRHNA, CDR2 SNTAGT. CDR3: CASSRRDHQPQHF. The CDR3 nucleotides are TGTGCCAGCAGTCGGAGGGACCATCAGCCCCAGCATTTT.

The genes are TRBV19 and TRBJ2-2; possibly TRBD2 for D (6 bases). Germline V gene data show CDR1 as LNHDA and CDR2 as SQIVND (reference sequence). Trimming cost V 3 bases and J 4 bases, with 9 bases left between them. CDR3 length equals 14 residues. The CDR3 protein is CASSIVGGTGELFF. In nucleotides, the CDR3 is TGTGCCAGTAGTATCGTGGGGGGCACCGGGGAGCTGTTTTTT.

This clone occurred once. The chain is built from TRBV4-3 and TRBJ2-1, with a possible D match to TRBD2 (6 bases). The CDR3 has 16 residues. Germline loops: CDR1 LGHNA, CDR2 YSLEER. The V gene lost 2 bases and the J gene lost 0 bases, with 11 bases spanning the gap. CDR3 loop: CASSQQVGSSYNEQFF. DNA of the CDR3: TGCGCCAGCAGCCAACAGGTCGGGAGCTCCTACAATGAGCAGTTCTTC.

V usage is TRBV27 and J usage is TRBJ2-7, with TRBD2 matching 7 bases. The junction had 8 bases not matched to a gene; V was cut back by 10 bases and J by 2 bases. The CDR3 runs 13 residues. Germline assignment: CDR1 MNHEY and CDR2 SMNVEV (reference sequence). The CDR3 bases are TGTGCCACCAAGGGGCTAGCGGCCTACGAGCAGTACTTC. It encodes CATKGLAAYEQYF.

The chain employs TRBV7-2 and TRBJ2-7; 13 bases match TRBD2. The CDR3 runs 16 residues. Germline V gene sequence: CDR1 SGHTA, CDR2 FQGNSA. Trimming cost V 5 bases and J 8 bases; bases outside gene matches: 12. CDR3 region: CASSPGLAGIPAQQYF. The CDR3 coding sequence is TGTGCCAGCAGCCCGGGACTAGCGGGAATCCCCGCCCAGCAGTACTTC.

About this clone: The same CDR3 also results from other DNA sequences found in this sample. This chain links TRBV6-1 with TRBJ1-3, with D unresolved. The CDR3 totals 15 residues. Trimming cost V 3 bases and J 0 bases, with 9 bases left between them. The V gene's germline CDR1 is MNHNS and CDR2 SASEGT. CDR3 in DNA: TGTGCCAGCAGTGAGCAGGCGGGCTCTGGAAACACCATATATTTT. Its protein product is CASSEQAGSGNTIYF.

CDR3 coding DNA: TGTGCCACAAGACTAGCGGGTACCACAGATACGCAGTATTTT. It specifies CATRLAGTTDTQYF. The J gene is TRBJ2-3, the V gene TRBV19, with TRBD2 identical over 10 bases. The junction had 6 bases not matched to a gene; V was cut back by 10 bases and J by 2 bases. The V gene's germline CDR1 is LNHDA and CDR2 SQIVND (reference sequence). This CDR3 is 14 amino acids long.